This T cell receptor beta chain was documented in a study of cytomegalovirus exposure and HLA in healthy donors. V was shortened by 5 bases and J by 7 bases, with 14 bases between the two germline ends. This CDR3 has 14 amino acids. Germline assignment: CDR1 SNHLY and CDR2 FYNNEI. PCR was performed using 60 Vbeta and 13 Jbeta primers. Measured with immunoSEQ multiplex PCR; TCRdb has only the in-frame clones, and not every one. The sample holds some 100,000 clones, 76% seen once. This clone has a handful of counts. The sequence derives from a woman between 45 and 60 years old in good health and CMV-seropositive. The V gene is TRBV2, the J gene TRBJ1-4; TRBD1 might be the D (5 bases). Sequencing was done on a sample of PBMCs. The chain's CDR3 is CASSTPTEPEKLFF. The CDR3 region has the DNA TGTGCCAGCAGTACTCCGACAGAACCTGAAAAACTGTTTTTT.